The rows below give T cell receptor beta chains drawn from one sample of a study of a mutant IDH1 vaccine in newly diagnosed glioma. Their specific antigens are unknown. Clones were sequenced by immunoSEQ multiplex PCR, and TCRdb holds only the in-frame ones, with some missing. The sample shows fewer than 150,000 clones, 85% to 90% of them seen only once. This specimen consisted of PBMCs, obtained from a glioma patient whose treatment included an IDH1 peptide vaccine. The receptors derive from a woman aged 50 to 65 with glioma. Both conserved end residues are part of each CDR3.

>TRBV7-3|TRBJ2-7
CASSLTDRGDYEQYF
>TRBV7-9|TRBJ2-7
CASSRDRGQNEQYF
>TRBV18|TRBJ1-5
CASSPPGPIRGNQPQHF
>TRBV5-4|TRBJ2-2
CASSLSQVNGELFF
>TRBV10-3|TRBJ1-1
CAISDQSAEAFF
>TRBV29-1|TRBJ1-4
CSVGGGSTNEKLFF
>TRBV28|TRBJ1-3
CASSFTGTFFSGNTIYF
>TRBV2|TRBJ2-2
CASNFAGQNTGELFF
>TRBV28|TRBJ1-2
CASSSQGGNYGYTF
>TRBV4-1|TRBJ1-1
CASSQQTNTEAFF
>TRBV5-5|TRBJ1-6
CASRRLRGFISPLHF
>TRBV6-1|TRBJ1-2
CASSRSGYGYTF